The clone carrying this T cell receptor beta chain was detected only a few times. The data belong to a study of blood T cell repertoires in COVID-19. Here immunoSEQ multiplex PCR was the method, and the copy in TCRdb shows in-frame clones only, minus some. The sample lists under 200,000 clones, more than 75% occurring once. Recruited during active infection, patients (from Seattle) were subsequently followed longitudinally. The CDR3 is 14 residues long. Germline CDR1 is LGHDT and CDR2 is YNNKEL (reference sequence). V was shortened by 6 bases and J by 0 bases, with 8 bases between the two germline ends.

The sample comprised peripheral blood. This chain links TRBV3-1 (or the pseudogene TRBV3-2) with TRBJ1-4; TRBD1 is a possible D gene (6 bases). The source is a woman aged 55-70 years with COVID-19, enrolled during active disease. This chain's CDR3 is CASRRGTTNEKLFF. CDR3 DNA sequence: TGTGCCAGCAGGAGGGGGACAACTAATGAAAAACTGTTTTTT.